This T cell receptor (beta chain) was documented in a study of blood T cell repertoires in COVID-19. About the study: Italy, Spain and the United States were the sources of the convalescent and acute COVID-19 samples. PBMCs, B-cell-depleted T cells, or T cells provided the cDNA or gDNA that made up the material.

Per the study methods: How many nucleated cells were present was estimated from reference gene primer amplification. The repertoire was sequenced with immunoSEQ multiplex PCR; TCRdb's copy has only in-frame clones and lacks some. That table supplies the V and J calls and clone size; D and trimming were determined from the DNA. The table records about 180,000 clones, about 87% of them present only once. The CDR3 loop spans 15 amino acids. Germline V CDR1 and CDR2: MNHNY, SVGAGI (reference sequence). The V and J ends lost 7 bases and 2 bases respectively, with 15 bases between them. The chain uses TRBV6-6 and TRBJ1-5, with a weak D call TRBD1 (5 bases). The sequenced material came from peripheral blood. The receptor was isolated from a man aged 40-50 years with active or convalescent COVID-19. The CDR3 loop reads CASTITTGGNQPQHF. The CDR3 DNA is TGTGCCAGCACTATTACTACGGGGGGCAATCAGCCCCAGCATTTT.